This T cell receptor (beta chain) comes out of a study of OX40 agonist ivuxolimab in advanced cancers. Worth noting for this clone: Its target is not known.

Assay: immunoSEQ multiplex PCR; the TCRdb copy retains only in-frame clones and omits some. The sample lists roughly 64,000 clones, about 85% occurring once. General study points: Among the lowest peripheral clonal expansion occurred in 0.1-3.0 mg/kg partial responders.

CDR3 length: 16 residues. V gave up 2 bases and J gave up 3 bases, with 15 bases separating them. Per the germline V gene, CDR1 is SGHDT and CDR2 is YYEEEE. This specimen consisted of CD4+ or CD8+ T cells sorted from blood, obtained in a trial of the OX40 agonist ivuxolimab. The gene calls are TRBV5-6 and TRBJ1-5; D ambiguous. The source is an adult with an advanced solid tumor such as melanoma, head and neck, liver or kidney cancer. Written as DNA, the CDR3 is TGTGCCAGCAGCTTTTTGGGTCACCTTGACAATCAGCCCCAGCATTTT. It translates to CASSFLGHLDNQPQHF.